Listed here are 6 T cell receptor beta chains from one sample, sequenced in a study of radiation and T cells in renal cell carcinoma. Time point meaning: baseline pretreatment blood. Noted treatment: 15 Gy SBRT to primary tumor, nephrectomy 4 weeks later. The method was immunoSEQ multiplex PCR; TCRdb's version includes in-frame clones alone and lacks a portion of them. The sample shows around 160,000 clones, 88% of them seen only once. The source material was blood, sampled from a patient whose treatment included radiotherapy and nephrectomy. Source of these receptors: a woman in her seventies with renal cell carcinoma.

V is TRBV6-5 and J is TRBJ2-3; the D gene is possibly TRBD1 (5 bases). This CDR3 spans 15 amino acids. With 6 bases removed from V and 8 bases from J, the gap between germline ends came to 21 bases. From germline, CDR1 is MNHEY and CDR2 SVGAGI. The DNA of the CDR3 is TGTGCCAGCAGCCTATCCGGCTTCGCTAGGGGTACGCAGTATTTT. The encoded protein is CASSLSGFARGTQYF.

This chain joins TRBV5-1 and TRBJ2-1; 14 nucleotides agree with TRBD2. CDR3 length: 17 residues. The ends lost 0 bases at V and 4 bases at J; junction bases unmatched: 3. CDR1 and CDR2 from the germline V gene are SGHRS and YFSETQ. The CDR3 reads CASSLGGTSGGYNEQFF. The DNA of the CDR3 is TGCGCCAGCAGCTTGGGAGGGACTAGCGGGGGTTACAATGAGCAGTTCTTC.

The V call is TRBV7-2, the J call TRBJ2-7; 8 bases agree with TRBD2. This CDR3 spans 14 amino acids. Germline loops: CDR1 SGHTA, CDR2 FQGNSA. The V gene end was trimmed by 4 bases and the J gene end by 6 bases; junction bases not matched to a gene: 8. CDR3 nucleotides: TGTGCCAGCAGCTCCCCGGGGGGGCAGGTCGAGCAGTACTTC. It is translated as CASSSPGGQVEQYF.

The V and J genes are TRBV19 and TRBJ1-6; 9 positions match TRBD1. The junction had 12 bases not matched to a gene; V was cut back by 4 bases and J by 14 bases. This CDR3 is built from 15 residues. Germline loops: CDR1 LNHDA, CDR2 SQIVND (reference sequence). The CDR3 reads CASSTPQGALGTLHF. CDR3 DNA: TGTGCCAGTAGTACCCCACAGGGGGCCCTCGGGACCCTCCACTTT.

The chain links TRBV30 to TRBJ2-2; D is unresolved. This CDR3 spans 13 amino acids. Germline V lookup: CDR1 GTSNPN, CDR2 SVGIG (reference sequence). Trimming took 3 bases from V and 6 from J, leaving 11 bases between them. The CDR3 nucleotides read TGTGCCTGGAGCGGAGCCCGGCCCGGGGAGCTGTTTTTT. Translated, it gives CAWSGARPGELFF.

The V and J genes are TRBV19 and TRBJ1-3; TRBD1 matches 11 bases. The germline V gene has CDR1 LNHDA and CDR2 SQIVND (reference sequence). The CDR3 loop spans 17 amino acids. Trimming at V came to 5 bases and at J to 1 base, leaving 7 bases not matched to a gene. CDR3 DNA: TGTGCCAGTAGTCCCGGACAGGGGGCCGGATCTGGAAACACCATATATTTT. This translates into CASSPGQGAGSGNTIYF. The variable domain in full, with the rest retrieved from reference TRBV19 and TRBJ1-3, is DGGITQSPKYLFRKEGQNVTLSCEQNLNHDAMYWYRQDPGQGLRLIYYSQIVNDFQKGDIAEGYSVSREKKESFPLTVTSAQKNPTAFYLCASSPGQGAGSGNTIYFGEGSWLTVV.